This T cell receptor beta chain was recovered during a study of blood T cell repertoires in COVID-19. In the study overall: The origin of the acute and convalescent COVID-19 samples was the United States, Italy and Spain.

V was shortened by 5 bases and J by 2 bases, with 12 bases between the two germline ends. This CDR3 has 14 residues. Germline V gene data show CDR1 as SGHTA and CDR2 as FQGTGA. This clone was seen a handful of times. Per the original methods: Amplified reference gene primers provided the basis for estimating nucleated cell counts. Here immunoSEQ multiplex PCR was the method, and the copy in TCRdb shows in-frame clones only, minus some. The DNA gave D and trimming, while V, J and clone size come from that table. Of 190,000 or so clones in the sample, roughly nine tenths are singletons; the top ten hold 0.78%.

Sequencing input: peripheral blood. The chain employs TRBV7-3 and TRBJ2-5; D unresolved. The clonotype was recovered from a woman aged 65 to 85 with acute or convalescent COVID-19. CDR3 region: CASSRGPTQETQYF. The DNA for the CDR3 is TGTGCCAGCAGCCGAGGCCCAACACAAGAGACCCAGTACTTC.